These 18 T cell receptor beta chains came from one sample sequenced in a study of T cell responses to AZD1222 COVID-19 vaccine. Sequencing used immunoSEQ multiplex PCR; TCRdb keeps in-frame clones, though not all of them. The data contain 160,000 or so clones, approximately 91% of them seen just once; the ten biggest clones take up over 1.2%. Specimen: peripheral blood, collected 28 days after the second AZD1222 dose. The receptors stem from an adult who received the AZD1222 COVID-19 vaccine.

The chain has TRBV7-9 and TRBJ1-1, with 7 bases aligning to TRBD1. Trimming removed 3 bases from V and 4 bases from J; junction bases left unmatched: 14. The CDR3 consists of 17 residues. The V gene's germline CDR1 is SEHNR and CDR2 FQNEAQ (reference sequence). In nucleotides, the CDR3 is TGTGCCAGCAGCTTCGTTACCGGGACAGTCTGGGGCACTGAAGCTTTCTTT. Translation gives CASSFVTGTVWGTEAFF.

The chain couples TRBV7-9 to TRBJ1-2; a weak D match, TRBD1 (5 bases). The germline V and J ends were trimmed by 3 bases and 7 bases, with 9 bases remaining between them. The germline gives CDR1 SEHNR, CDR2 FQNEAQ (reference sequence). CDR3 length equals 12 residues. This chain's CDR3 is CASSFPGRGYTF. The DNA for the CDR3 is TGTGCCAGCAGCTTCCCAGGGCGTGGCTACACCTTC.

This clone came up a few times. The V call is TRBV20-1, the J call TRBJ1-3; D is undetermined. The CDR3 covers 11 residues. The germline CDR1 and CDR2 sequences are DFQATT and SNEGSKA (reference sequence). Trimming stripped 1 base from V and 3 bases from J, with 1 base between. The CDR3 nucleotides are TGCAGTGCTAGAGGTGGAAACACCATATATTTT. Protein product: CSARGGNTIYF.

The gene calls are TRBV5-4 and TRBJ1-3, with D possibly matching TRBD1 (5 bases). The CDR3 totals 13 residues. Germline V gene data show CDR1 as SGHNT and CDR2 as YYREEE (reference sequence). Trimming pared 4 bases from V and 4 bases from J, leaving 9 bases between. The CDR3 nucleotides read TGTGCCAGCAGCAGGGACCCAGGAAACACCATATATTTT. Translating it yields CASSRDPGNTIYF.

The chain carries TRBV24-1 and TRBJ2-5; TRBD2 aligns across 14 bases. There are 17 residues in the CDR3. CDR1 is KGHDR and CDR2 is SFDVKD in the germline V gene. Trimming at V came to 1 base and at J to 5 bases, leaving 5 bases not matched to a gene. The CDR3 DNA is TGTGCCACCAGTGATTTACCGGGACTAGCGGGAGCTGAGACCCAGTACTTC. As protein: CATSDLPGLAGAETQYF.

The V gene is TRBV11-2, the J gene TRBJ1-1, with 8 bases aligning to TRBD1. From germline, CDR1 is SGHAT and CDR2 FQNNGV. This CDR3 is 15 amino acids long. The J segment lost 8 bases and the V segment lost 5 bases, leaving 13 bases of the junction unmatched. CDR3 DNA sequence: TGTGCCAGCAGCCCGTACCGGGACAGGTACATAGAAGCTTTCTTT. It is translated as CASSPYRDRYIEAFF.

The CDR3 loop reads CASSLTGPNYEQYF. The DNA of the CDR3 is TGTGCCAGCAGTTTGACAGGGCCCAACTACGAGCAGTACTTC. The V and J genes are TRBV27 and TRBJ2-7; 7 nucleotides align to TRBD1. Trimming took 3 bases from V and 3 from J; bases not matched to a gene: 5. Per the germline V gene, CDR1 is MNHEY and CDR2 is SMNVEV (reference sequence). This CDR3 comprises 14 residues.

The chain carries TRBV14 and TRBJ2-1; TRBD2 aligns across 12 bases. CDR1 is SGHDN and CDR2 is FVKESK in the germline V gene. Unmatched junction bases numbered 20, after V lost 1 base and J lost 7 bases. The CDR3 length is 21 residues. This CDR3 reads CASSQVGPSGRALFGRNEQFF. The CDR3 coding sequence is TGTGCCAGCAGCCAAGTGGGTCCTAGCGGGAGGGCCCTCTTTGGTAGAAATGAGCAGTTCTTC.

The chain uses TRBV6-1 and TRBJ1-5; D remains ambiguous. CDR3 length equals 15 residues. Germline CDR1 MNHNS, CDR2 SASEGT. Trimming cost V 2 bases and J 2 bases, with 10 bases left between them. The CDR3 nucleotides are TGTGCCAGCAGTGAAAACCTTTGGGGCAATCAGCCCCAGCATTTT. Protein: CASSENLWGNQPQHF.

The chain joins TRBV3-1 (or the pseudogene TRBV3-2) to TRBJ2-2, with D unresolved. The CDR3 is 16 amino acids. The germline CDR1 and CDR2 sequences are LGHDT and YNNKEL (reference sequence). The V and J ends lost 4 bases and 4 bases respectively, with 16 bases between them. The CDR3 loop reads CASSPWAAKGTGELFF. Here the CDR3 DNA reads TGTGCCAGCAGCCCCTGGGCTGCAAAGGGCACCGGGGAGCTGTTTTTT.

The chain couples TRBV7-8 to TRBJ2-7; the D gene is possibly TRBD2 (6 bases). Germline V CDR1 and CDR2: SGHVS, FQNEAQ. The CDR3 covers 14 residues. V gave up 5 bases and J gave up 6 bases, with 17 bases separating them. CDR3 in amino acids: CASSLEGLALEQYF. CDR3 DNA sequence: TGTGCCAGCAGCCTAGAGGGACTGGCACTCGAGCAGTACTTC. Complete variable domain (other parts from reference TRBV7-8 and TRBJ2-7): GAGVSQSPRYKVAKRGQDVALRCDPISGHVSLFWYQQALGQGPEFLTYFQNEAQLDKSGLPSDRFFAERPEGSVSTLKIQRTQQEDSAVYLCASSLEGLALEQYFGPGTRLTVT.

The V and J genes are TRBV28 and TRBJ2-1; TRBD1 matches 8 bases. The CDR3 runs 11 residues. V dropped 7 bases and J dropped 9; count of bases not matched to a gene: 2. Germline V gives CDR1 MDHEN, CDR2 SYDVKM. The CDR3 region is CASTDRAEQFF. The CDR3, as DNA: TGTGCCAGCACGGACAGGGCTGAGCAGTTCTTC.

This chain links TRBV20-1 with TRBJ1-1, with D unresolved. The CDR3 extends over 11 amino acids. From germline, CDR1 is DFQATT and CDR2 SNEGSKA (reference sequence). The V and J ends lost 3 bases and 6 bases respectively, with 8 bases between them. In DNA form, the CDR3 reads TGCAGTGCTAGTTTTGGCGCTGAAGCTTTCTTT. Translated: CSASFGAEAFF.

V usage is TRBV19 and J usage is TRBJ2-7, with 7 nucleotides matching TRBD2. The V gene end was trimmed by 5 bases and the J gene end by 6 bases; junction bases not matched to a gene: 7. Per germline, CDR1 LNHDA and CDR2 SQIVND (reference sequence). This CDR3 has 13 residues. CDR3 residues: CASSGRTRGEQYF. For the CDR3, the DNA is TGTGCCAGTAGTGGGAGGACTAGGGGCGAGCAGTACTTC.

This sequence joins TRBV3-1 (or the pseudogene TRBV3-2) and TRBJ1-3, with D hard to call. The CDR3 covers 16 residues. V lost 0 bases and J lost 2, with 11 bases in between. Germline V gives CDR1 LGHDT, CDR2 YNNKEL (reference sequence). For the CDR3, the DNA is TGTGCCAGCAGCCAAGATCCCCGGAGTACTGGAAACACCATATATTTT. Translated: CASSQDPRSTGNTIYF.

CDR3 nucleotides: TGTGCCAGCAGTGAACTAGCGCTGAACACTGAAGCTTTCTTT. Its translation is CASSELALNTEAFF. V and J are TRBV25-1 and TRBJ1-1; D is ambiguous. Germline V CDR1 and CDR2: MGHDK, SYGVNS. This CDR3 is built from 14 residues. Trimming removed 2 bases from V and 0 bases from J, with 7 bases in between.

The chain links TRBV5-6 to TRBJ1-6, with no clear D. This CDR3 contains 14 residues. Trimming left V 4 bases short and J 5 bases short, with 10 bases between. Germline V lookup: CDR1 SGHDT, CDR2 YYEEEE. As DNA, the CDR3 is TGTGCCAGCAGCGTGAGAAACAATAATTCACCCCTCCACTTT. Translating it yields CASSVRNNNSPLHF.

The V and J genes are TRBV4-2 and TRBJ1-1; D is unresolved. The germline V gene has CDR1 LGHNA and CDR2 YNFKEQ. The length of the CDR3 is 13 residues. Trimming left V 1 base short and J 10 bases short, with 13 bases between. CDR3 amino acids: CASSQGTGKGAFF. In DNA form, the CDR3 reads TGTGCCAGCAGCCAAGGGACCGGAAAAGGAGCTTTCTTT.